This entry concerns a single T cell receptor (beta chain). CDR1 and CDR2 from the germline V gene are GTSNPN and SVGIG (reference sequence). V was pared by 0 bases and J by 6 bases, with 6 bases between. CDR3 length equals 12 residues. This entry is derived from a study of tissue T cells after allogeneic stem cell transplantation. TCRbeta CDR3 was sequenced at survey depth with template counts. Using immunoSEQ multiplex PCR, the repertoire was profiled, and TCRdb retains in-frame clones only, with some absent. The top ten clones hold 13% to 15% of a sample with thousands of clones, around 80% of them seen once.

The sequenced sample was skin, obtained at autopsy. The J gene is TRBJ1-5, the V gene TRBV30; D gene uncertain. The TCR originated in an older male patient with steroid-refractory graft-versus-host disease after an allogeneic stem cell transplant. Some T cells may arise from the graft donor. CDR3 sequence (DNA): TGTGCCTGGAGTGTCTTGGGTCAGCCCCAGCATTTT. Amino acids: CAWSVLGQPQHF.